The 27 T cell receptor beta chains in this list originate from one sample, sequenced in a study of shared clonotypes between healthy human individuals. Here immunoSEQ multiplex PCR was the method, and the copy in TCRdb shows in-frame clones only, minus some. This sample has 1,100,000 or so clones, with around 78% found just once. Material for sequencing was memory CD4+ T cells from PBMCs. Subset in this sample: CD45RA-negative fraction. The receptors were gathered from a man between 18 and 35 years old in good health. Some clones in this sample may be carry-over from other donors' samples.

This chain joins TRBV7-2 and TRBJ2-1; D is uncertain. V gave up 4 bases and J gave up 5 bases, with 9 bases separating them. Germline V gives CDR1 SGHTA, CDR2 FQGNSA. This CDR3 contains 13 residues. Written as DNA, the CDR3 is TGTGCCAGCAGCTGGGCTAGGAACAATGAGCAGTTCTTC. Protein product: CASSWARNNEQFF.

The chain uses TRBV7-8 and TRBJ2-1, with a possible D match to TRBD1 (6 bases). Germline V CDR1 and CDR2: SGHVS, FQNEAQ. The length of the CDR3 is 16 residues. Trimming took off 5 bases at V and 2 bases at J, with 16 bases between the two ends. The CDR3 sequence: CASSPPRTVAYNEQFF. CDR3 nucleotides: TGTGCCAGCAGCCCCCCCCGGACAGTGGCCTACAATGAGCAGTTCTTC.

This clone was seen more than once but under ten times. CDR3 coding DNA: TGTGCCAGCAGCCCCCCCCATTCGGGGTCGAACACCGGGGAGCTGTTTTTT. This sequence encodes CASSPPHSGSNTGELFF. The chain carries TRBV5-5 and TRBJ2-2, with D possibly being TRBD2 (5 bases). The CDR3 is made up of 17 amino acids. CDR1 SGHKS and CDR2 YYEKEE come from the germline V gene (reference sequence). Trimming stripped 4 bases from V and 0 bases from J, with 16 bases between.

V usage is TRBV30 and J usage is TRBJ2-2, with D possibly matching TRBD2 (5 bases). Trimming removed 3 bases from V and 11 bases from J, with 13 bases in between. In germline, CDR1 is GTSNPN, CDR2 SVGIG (reference sequence). The CDR3 sequence is 12 residues long. The chain's CDR3 is CAWSGVVEELFF. The DNA of the CDR3 is TGTGCCTGGAGCGGGGTGGTCGAAGAGCTGTTTTTT.

V gene TRBV9 combines with J gene TRBJ2-7; D call uncertain. Per the germline V gene, CDR1 is SGDLS and CDR2 is YYNGEE. This CDR3 comprises 15 residues. Trimming took off 1 base at V and 2 bases at J, with 13 bases between the two ends. The DNA for the CDR3 is TGTGCCAGCAGCGTAACCCCGACAAGTACCTACGAGCAGTACTTC. It specifies CASSVTPTSTYEQYF.

The rearrangement joins TRBV29-1 to TRBJ1-1; D unresolved. CDR3 length: 14 residues. The V gene's germline CDR1 is SQVTM and CDR2 ANQGSEA. V was shortened by 8 bases and J by 3 bases, with 19 bases between the two germline ends. The CDR3 loop reads CSHRGSSLDTEAFF. For the CDR3, the DNA is TGCAGCCACAGAGGGAGTTCACTGGACACTGAAGCTTTCTTT.

A few counts support this clone. The chain joins TRBV28 to TRBJ1-2; a weak D match, TRBD1 (6 bases). Per the germline V gene, CDR1 is MDHEN and CDR2 is SYDVKM. Trimming removed 7 bases at V and 4 bases at J, with 16 bases between. There are 14 residues in the CDR3. The CDR3 loop reads CASKDSQSRYGYTF. The CDR3 region has the DNA TGTGCCAGCAAGGACAGCCAGTCCCGCTATGGCTACACCTTC.

This clone was found many times. This chain uses TRBV18 with TRBJ2-7; D gene unclear. Trimming took 0 bases from V and 6 from J, leaving 18 bases between them. This CDR3 spans 16 amino acids. Germline assignment: CDR1 KGHSH and CDR2 LQKENI. In DNA form, the CDR3 reads TGTGCCAGCTCACCACCAGGTGGCGGTAGGAACGGCGAGCAGTACTTC. Its protein is CASSPPGGGRNGEQYF.

This clone was recorded a few times. The V call is TRBV14, the J call TRBJ1-2; D is undetermined. The CDR3 covers 13 residues. Germline lookup yields CDR1 SGHDN and CDR2 FVKESK. The V and J ends lost 0 bases and 7 bases respectively, with 9 bases between them. CDR3 region: CASSQDVRVGYTF. For the CDR3, the DNA is TGTGCCAGCAGCCAAGATGTGAGGGTTGGCTACACCTTC.

J is TRBJ2-3 and V is TRBV2; D is tentatively TRBD1 or TRBD2 (5 bases each). Germline CDR1 SNHLY, CDR2 FYNNEI. The CDR3 is 13 amino acids. With 7 bases removed from V and 8 bases from J, the gap between germline ends came to 16 bases. The CDR3 protein is CASKGTGPGTQYF. The CDR3 DNA follows: TGTGCCAGCAAGGGTACGGGGCCAGGTACGCAGTATTTT. Supplemented by reference TRBV2 and TRBJ2-3, the full variable domain reads EPEVTQTPSHQVTQMGQEVILRCVPISNHLYFYWYRQILGQKVEFLVSFYNNEISEKSEIFDDQFSVERPDGSNFTLKIRSTKLEDSAMYFCASKGTGPGTQYFGPGTRLTVL.

The chain carries TRBV6-5 and TRBJ2-5; D gene uncertain. Trimming took off 6 bases at V and 0 bases at J, with 5 bases between the two ends. This CDR3 has 12 residues. The V gene's germline CDR1 is MNHEY and CDR2 SVGAGI. As DNA, the CDR3 is TGTGCCAGCAGGGCAAACCAAGAGACCCAGTACTTC. Translating gives CASRANQETQYF.

The chain has TRBV7-2 and TRBJ1-1, with no clear D. This CDR3 region has 14 residues. Trimming took off 1 base at V and 4 bases at J, with 10 bases between the two ends. CDR1 and CDR2 from the germline V gene are SGHTA and FQGNSA. The CDR3 DNA follows: TGTGCCAGCAGCTTAGGCTCCGGCCTCACTGAAGCTTTCTTT. This gives the protein CASSLGSGLTEAFF.

This sequence joins TRBV30 and TRBJ1-5; possibly TRBD1 for D (5 bases). CDR3 length: 14 amino acids. The V end was cut by 4 bases, the J end by 6 bases, with 16 bases between. Germline V gene sequence: CDR1 GTSNPN, CDR2 SVGIG (reference sequence). The CDR3 region has the DNA TGTGCCTGGAATGAGGGATTCGGGGGTCAGCCCCAGCATTTT. Translating it yields CAWNEGFGGQPQHF.

The CDR3 region is CSVLIQGRDTEAFF. The CDR3 region has the DNA TGCAGCGTACTTATACAGGGGAGGGACACTGAAGCTTTCTTT. The rearrangement uses TRBV29-1 and TRBJ1-1, with 7 bases matching TRBD1. The V gene end was trimmed by 6 bases and the J gene end by 3 bases; junction bases not matched to a gene: 10. The CDR3 contains 14 residues. The germline V gene encodes CDR1 SQVTM and CDR2 ANQGSEA.

This chain links TRBV6-1 with TRBJ2-7; TRBD2 matches 11 bases. J gave up 3 bases and V 8 bases, and 3 bases lay outside the gene matches. The CDR3 sequence is 13 residues long. Germline values: CDR1 MNHNS, CDR2 SASEGT. The CDR3 bases are TGTGCCAGCGGCGGGACTAGCGGCTACGAGCAGTACTTC. Its translation: CASGGTSGYEQYF.

This clone was seen only once. The genes are TRBV7-8 and TRBJ2-1, with 8 bases lining up with TRBD1. Per germline, CDR1 SGHVS and CDR2 FQNEAQ. This CDR3 is built from 16 residues. J lost 2 bases, V lost 5 bases, and 8 bases had no gene match. Written as DNA, the CDR3 is TGTGCCAGCAGCGCCATCTCGACAGGGGCCTACAATGAGCAGTTCTTC. It codes for CASSAISTGAYNEQFF.

As for this clone: Other DNA variants within this sample encode the same CDR3. The chain couples TRBV7-2 to TRBJ2-7, with D unclear. Germline V gene lookup returns CDR1 SGHTA and CDR2 FQGNSA. The CDR3 consists of 12 residues. Deletions cut 5 bases from V and 2 bases from J, with 7 bases between. DNA of the CDR3: TGTGCCAGCAGCAGTGGACCCTACGAGCAGTACTTC. Amino acid sequence: CASSSGPYEQYF.

The rearrangement uses TRBV7-2 and TRBJ1-3; unclear D gene. The CDR3 loop spans 12 amino acids. CDR1 is SGHTA, CDR2 FQGNSA, per germline. The V gene lost 2 bases and the J gene lost 7 bases, with 6 bases spanning the gap. This CDR3 is CASSLRRNTIYF. The CDR3 nucleotides read TGTGCCAGCAGCTTACGGCGGAACACCATATATTTT.

The V call is TRBV2, the J call TRBJ1-4, with D unclear. With 11 bases removed from V and 8 bases from J, the gap between germline ends came to 18 bases. The CDR3 has 13 residues. CDR1 is SNHLY, CDR2 FYNNEI, per germline. Here the CDR3 DNA reads TGTGCCTCTGCGATAGAGGCGCGAGAAAAACTGTTTTTT. Its protein product is CASAIEAREKLFF.

This sequence joins TRBV6-5 and TRBJ1-1, with D tentatively TRBD1 (5 bases). The V and J ends lost 2 bases and 1 base respectively, with 8 bases between them. Germline V lookup: CDR1 MNHEY, CDR2 SVGAGI. The CDR3 is made up of 14 amino acids. CDR3 bases: TGTGCCAGCAGTTACGCAGGGAGGAACACTGAAGCTTTCTTT. Its protein is CASSYAGRNTEAFF.

Concerning this clone itself: One end of the junction is discordant with germline, which a read error may explain. V gene TRBV19 combines with J gene TRBJ1-1; 7 bases fit TRBD1. CDR1 LNHDA and CDR2 SQIVND come from the germline V gene (reference sequence). There are 12 residues in the CDR3. The CDR3 nucleotides are TGTGCCAGTTGCCGATGCGCCGGGGACAGTTCCTTT. This translates into CASCRCAGDSSF.

The V call is TRBV15, the J call TRBJ2-3, with 8 bases lining up with TRBD1. J gave up 2 bases and V 5 bases, and 15 bases lay outside the gene matches. The CDR3 contains 18 residues. Germline-derived CDR1 and CDR2 are LNHNV and YYDKDF (reference sequence). The CDR3 spells CATSSPGWDRKATDTQYF. The CDR3 DNA is TGTGCCACCAGCTCCCCCGGCTGGGACAGGAAGGCCACAGATACGCAGTATTTT.

The chain combines TRBV11-2 with TRBJ2-3; no definite D call. The V gene's germline CDR1 is SGHAT and CDR2 FQNNGV. V lost 1 base, J lost 1 base, and 6 bases lay in between. This CDR3 comprises 14 residues. The chain's CDR3 is CASSLVPRTDTQYF. The CDR3 DNA sequence: TGTGCCAGCAGCTTAGTTCCTCGCACAGATACGCAGTATTTT. Full variable domain (missing parts from reference TRBV11-2 and TRBJ2-3): EAGVAQSPRYKIIEKRQSVAFWCNPISGHATLYWYQQILGQGPKLLIQFQNNGVVDDSQLPKDRFSAERLKGVDSTLKIQPAKLEDSAVYLCASSLVPRTDTQYFGPGTRLTVL.

The chain combines TRBV6-5 with TRBJ2-7; D not certain. The germline V gene encodes CDR1 MNHEY and CDR2 SVGAGI. The V end lost 7 bases, the J end lost 6 bases, and 10 bases lay between the germline ends. The CDR3 is made up of 11 amino acids. CDR3 DNA sequence: TGTGCCAGCATCGTTGGGTCCGAGCAGTACTTC. It yields the protein CASIVGSEQYF.

A single count supports this clone. The chain joins TRBV6-5 to TRBJ2-3; a weak D match, TRBD2 (5 bases). This CDR3 contains 13 residues. CDR1 MNHEY and CDR2 SVGAGI come from the germline V gene. The V end lost 11 bases, the J end lost 1 base, and 13 bases lay between the germline ends. The DNA of the CDR3 is TGTGCCGCCTCGGAGGATGGCACAGATACGCAGTATTTT. It yields the protein CAASEDGTDTQYF.

V is TRBV30 and J is TRBJ2-7; D may be TRBD2 (5 bases). This CDR3 has 14 residues. CDR1 is GTSNPN, CDR2 SVGIG, per germline (reference sequence). Trimming took 3 bases from V and 2 from J, leaving 14 bases between them. The CDR3 is CAWSVTGIAYEQYF. For the CDR3, the DNA is TGTGCCTGGAGCGTAACGGGAATCGCCTACGAGCAGTACTTC.

The chain joins TRBV6-5 to TRBJ2-5, with D tentatively TRBD1 or TRBD2 (5 bases each). Germline V gene data show CDR1 as MNHEY and CDR2 as SVGAGI. Trimming left V 4 bases short and J 4 bases short, with 13 bases between. The CDR3 runs to 14 residues. Here the CDR3 reads CASSFPGAAETQYF. CDR3 bases: TGTGCCAGCAGTTTCCCCGGGGCCGCAGAGACCCAGTACTTC.